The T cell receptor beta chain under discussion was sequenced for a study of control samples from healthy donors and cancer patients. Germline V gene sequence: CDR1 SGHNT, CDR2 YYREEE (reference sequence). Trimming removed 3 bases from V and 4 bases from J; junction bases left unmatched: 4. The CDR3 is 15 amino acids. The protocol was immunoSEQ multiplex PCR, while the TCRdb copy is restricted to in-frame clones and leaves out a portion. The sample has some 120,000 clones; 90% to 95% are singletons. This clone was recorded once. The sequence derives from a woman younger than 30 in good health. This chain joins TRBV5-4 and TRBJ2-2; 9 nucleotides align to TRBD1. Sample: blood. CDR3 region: CASSSDRGSTGELFF. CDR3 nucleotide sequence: TGTGCCAGCAGCTCGGACAGGGGTAGCACCGGGGAGCTGTTTTTT.